The entry below gives a single T cell receptor (beta chain) sequence along with its context. In the source study's methods: Reference gene primer amplification yielded estimated nucleated cell counts. Sequencing was performed with immunoSEQ multiplex PCR; in TCRdb, only in-frame clones are kept and a portion is missing. That table furnishes V, J and clone size, whereas the DNA furnished D and trimming. The data hold approximately 200,000 clones, with roughly 85% observed a single time. The V gene lost 1 base and the J gene lost 0 bases, with 5 bases spanning the gap. The CDR3 covers 14 residues. Per germline, CDR1 SNHLY and CDR2 FYNNEI. This sample is part of a study of blood T cell repertoires in COVID-19.

The sequence derives from a man aged 45-65 years who had recovered from COVID-19. Sequencing was performed on peripheral blood. The rearrangement uses TRBV2 and TRBJ2-3; D is uncertain. CDR3 in amino acids: CASSEGTSTDTQYF. DNA for the CDR3: TGTGCCAGCAGTGAAGGAACTAGCACAGATACGCAGTATTTT.